This T cell receptor beta chain was captured in a study of glioma-infiltrating T cells. Whole-study context: Target coverage was about 4- to 10-fold for roughly one million blood T cells.

The study, taken as a whole, reports: Only very few CDR3 sequences appeared in both tissue and blood.

Using RNA template, CDR3s of TCR alpha and beta were amplified with iRepertoire arm-PCR. TCRdb reprocessed the multiplex PCR reads via MiXCR and lists one record per CDR3 protein. The sample yields more than 300,000 distinct CDR3 sequences, 41% seen once. As to this clonotype: The antigen remains unidentified. Being one base from a much bigger clone, this may be a read error. Since the CDR3 does not end with the conserved phenylalanine or tryptophan, this likely comes from a read error.

CDR3 length: 16 amino acids. CDR1 and CDR2 from the germline V gene are MNHEY and SMNVEV (reference sequence). Trimming removed 2 bases at V and 0 bases at J, with 11 bases between. The source is a human donor with low-grade glioma or glioblastoma, undergoing nonglioma brain surgery, or in good health (not recorded which). The source material was glioma tissue, nonneoplastic brain tissue, or PBMCs (not recorded which). The V and J genes are TRBV27 and TRBJ2-1; tentative D call: TRBD1 (6 bases). For the CDR3, the DNA is TGTGCCAGCAGTTTACAGGGGTTTGGCTCCTACAATGAGCAGTTCCTC. It yields the protein CASSLQGFGSYNEQFL.